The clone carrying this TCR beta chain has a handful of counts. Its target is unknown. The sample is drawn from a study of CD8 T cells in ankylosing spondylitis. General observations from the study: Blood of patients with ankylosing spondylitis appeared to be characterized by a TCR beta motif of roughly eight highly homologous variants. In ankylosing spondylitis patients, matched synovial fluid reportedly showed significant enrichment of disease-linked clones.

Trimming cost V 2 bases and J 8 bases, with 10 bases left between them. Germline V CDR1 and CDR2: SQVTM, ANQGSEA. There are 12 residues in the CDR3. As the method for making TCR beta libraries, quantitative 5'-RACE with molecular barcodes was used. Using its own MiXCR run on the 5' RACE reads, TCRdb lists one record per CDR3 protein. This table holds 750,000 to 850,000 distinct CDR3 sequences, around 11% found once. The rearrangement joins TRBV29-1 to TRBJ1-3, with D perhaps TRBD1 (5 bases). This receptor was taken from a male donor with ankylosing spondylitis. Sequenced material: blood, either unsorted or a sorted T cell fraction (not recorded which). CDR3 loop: CSVEPRADTIYF. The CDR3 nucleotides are TGCAGCGTTGAACCCAGGGCGGACACCATATATTTT.